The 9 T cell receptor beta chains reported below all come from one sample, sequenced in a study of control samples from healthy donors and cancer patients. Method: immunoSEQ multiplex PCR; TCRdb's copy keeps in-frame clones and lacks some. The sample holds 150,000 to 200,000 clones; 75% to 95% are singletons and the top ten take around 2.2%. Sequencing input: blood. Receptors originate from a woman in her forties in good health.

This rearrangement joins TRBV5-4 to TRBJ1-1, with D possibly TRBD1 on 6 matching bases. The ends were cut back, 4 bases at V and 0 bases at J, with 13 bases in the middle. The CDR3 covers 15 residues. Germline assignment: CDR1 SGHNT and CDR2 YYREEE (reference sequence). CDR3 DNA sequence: TGTGCCAGCAGCCTACCCGGGACACTGAACACTGAAGCTTTCTTT. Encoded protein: CASSLPGTLNTEAFF.

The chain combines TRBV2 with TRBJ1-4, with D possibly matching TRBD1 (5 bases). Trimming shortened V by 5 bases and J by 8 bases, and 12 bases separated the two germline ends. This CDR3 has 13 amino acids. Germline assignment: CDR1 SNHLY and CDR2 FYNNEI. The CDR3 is CASSLPGGEKLFF. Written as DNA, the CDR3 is TGTGCCAGCAGTCTCCCCGGGGGGGAAAAACTGTTTTTT. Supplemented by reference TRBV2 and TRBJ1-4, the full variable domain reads EPEVTQTPSHQVTQMGQEVILRCVPISNHLYFYWYRQILGQKVEFLVSFYNNEISEKSEIFDDQFSVERPDGSNFTLKIRSTKLEDSAMYFCASSLPGGEKLFFGSGTQLSVL.

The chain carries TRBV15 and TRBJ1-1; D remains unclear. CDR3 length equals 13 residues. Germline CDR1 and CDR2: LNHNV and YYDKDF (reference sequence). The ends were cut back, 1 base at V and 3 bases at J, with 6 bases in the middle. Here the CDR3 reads CATSRGRDTEAFF. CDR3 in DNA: TGTGCCACCAGCAGAGGAAGGGACACTGAAGCTTTCTTT.

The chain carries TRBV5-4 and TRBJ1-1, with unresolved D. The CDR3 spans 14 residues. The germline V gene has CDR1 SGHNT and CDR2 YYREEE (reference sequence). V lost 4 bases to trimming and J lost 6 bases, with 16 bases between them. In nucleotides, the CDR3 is TGTGCCAGCAGCCCGAGACTGAATGACCCTGAAGCTTTCTTT. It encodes CASSPRLNDPEAFF.

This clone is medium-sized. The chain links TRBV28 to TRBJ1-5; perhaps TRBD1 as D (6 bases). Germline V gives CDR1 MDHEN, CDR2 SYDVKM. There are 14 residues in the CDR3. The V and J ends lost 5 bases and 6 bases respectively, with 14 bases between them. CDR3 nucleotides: TGTGCCAGCAGTACAGGGTCGGGAACTCAGCCCCAGCATTTT. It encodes CASSTGSGTQPQHF.

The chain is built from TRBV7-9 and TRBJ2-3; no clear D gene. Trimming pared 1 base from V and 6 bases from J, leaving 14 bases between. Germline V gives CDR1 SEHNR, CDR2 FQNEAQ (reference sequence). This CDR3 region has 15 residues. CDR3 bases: TGTGCCAGCAGCTTAGGGAATGCGCCGAAGGATACGCAGTATTTT. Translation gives CASSLGNAPKDTQYF.

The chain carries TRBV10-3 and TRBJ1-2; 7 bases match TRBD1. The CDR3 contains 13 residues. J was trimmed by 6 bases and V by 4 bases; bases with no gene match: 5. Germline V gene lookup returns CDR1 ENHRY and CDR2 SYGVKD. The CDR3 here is CAISVRGRDGYTF. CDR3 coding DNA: TGTGCCATCAGTGTTAGGGGGCGCGATGGCTACACCTTC.

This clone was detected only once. The CDR3 DNA reads as TGCGCCAGCAACTCAGGGGATAATGAAAAACTGTTTTTT. Amino acids: CASNSGDNEKLFF. J is TRBJ1-4 and V is TRBV5-1; a possible D gene is TRBD1 (6 bases). V shed 6 bases and J shed 4 bases, with 10 bases lying between them. Looked up from germline, CDR1 is SGHRS and CDR2 is YFSETQ. The CDR3 is 13 residues long.

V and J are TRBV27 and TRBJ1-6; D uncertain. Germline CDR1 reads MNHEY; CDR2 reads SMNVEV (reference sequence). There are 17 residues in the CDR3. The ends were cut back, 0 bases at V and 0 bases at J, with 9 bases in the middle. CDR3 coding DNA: TGTGCCAGCAGTTTATCCGGGTTGAGCTCCTATAATTCACCCCTCCACTTT. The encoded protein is CASSLSGLSSYNSPLHF.